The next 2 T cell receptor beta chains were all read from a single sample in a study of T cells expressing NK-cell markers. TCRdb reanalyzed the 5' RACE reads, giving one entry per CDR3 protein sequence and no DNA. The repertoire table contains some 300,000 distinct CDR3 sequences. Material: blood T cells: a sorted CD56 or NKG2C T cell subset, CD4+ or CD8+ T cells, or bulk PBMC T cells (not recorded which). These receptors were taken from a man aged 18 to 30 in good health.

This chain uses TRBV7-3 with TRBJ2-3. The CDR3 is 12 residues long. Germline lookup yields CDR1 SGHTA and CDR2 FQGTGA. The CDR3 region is CASSSYADTQYF. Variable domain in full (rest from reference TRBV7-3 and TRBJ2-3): GAGVSQTPSNKVTEKGKYVELRCDPISGHTALYWYRQSLGQGPEFLIYFQGTGAADDSGLPNDRFFAVRPEGSVSTLKIQRTERGDSAVYLCASSSYADTQYFGPGTRLTVL.

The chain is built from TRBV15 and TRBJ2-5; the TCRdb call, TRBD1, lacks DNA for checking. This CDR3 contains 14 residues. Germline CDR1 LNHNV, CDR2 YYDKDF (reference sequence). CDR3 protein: CATSRAGTAETQYF.